The source of this T cell receptor (beta chain) is a study of naive and memory T cell subsets. Cells stained for CD3, CD4, CD8, CD45RA and CD27 were sorted into four subsets. On this clonotype: No antigen is known for it.

Study-level results: Over 90% of naive TCR sequences appeared only once after error correction, unlike memory subsets. Gini index rose across naive, CM, EM and EMRA in CD4 and CD8.

Both TRBC1 and TRBC2 were covered by a beta constant-region primer of two equimolar oligonucleotides. Nested alpha and beta constant-region primers with the SP2 primer drove four PCR rounds on ligated cDNA. A 12-nucleotide UMI and the SP2 primer were added to the cDNA 3' end by oligonucleotide ligation. TCRdb redid the calling of the UMI-ligation and nested PCR reads with MiXCR, one entry per CDR3 protein. The sample carries 120,000 or so distinct CDR3 sequences, 36% recorded once. Germline V gives CDR1 MDHEN, CDR2 SYDVKM. This CDR3 is 15 amino acids long. Trimming cost V 5 bases and J 8 bases, with 21 bases left between them.

The sample consisted of central memory CD4+ T cells from blood. This chain connects TRBV28 to TRBJ1-2; D gene ambiguous. The TCR originated in a human donor in good health. CDR3 in amino acids: CASSPPGSLSLGYTF. CDR3 DNA: TGTGCCAGCAGTCCTCCGGGCAGCCTTTCGCTAGGCTACACCTTC.